This T cell receptor beta chain stems from a study of vaccination and CD4 T cells after COVID-19 (dated by TCRdb to between 2020 and 2023). General notes on the study: Every convalescent patient had a positive nasal swab PCR test for SARS-CoV-2, with mild disease in 8 to 10 patients and severe disease in one. The convalescent cohort comprised six males and four females, including two Hispanic individuals, seven Caucasians, two Asians and one multiracial person. Two doses of either the Pfizer-BioNTech BNT162b2 vaccine (n=8) or the Moderna mRNA-1273 vaccine (n=2) were administered to participants. Post-COVID blood samples were collected from convalescent patients a median of around 100 days after diagnosis, with a range of roughly 35 to 170 days. The time from the second vaccine dose to post-vaccine blood sampling had a median of roughly 77 days and ranged from about 12 to 250 days. Culture stimuli were overlapping spike peptide pools from SARS-CoV-2 and from the common cold coronaviruses HCoV-NL63, HCoV-OC43 and HCoV-229E. Control cultures used a CEFX viral epitope pool as positive control, an HIV-1 Nef peptide pool as negative control, or no peptide. In 10 COVID-19 convalescent patients and a handful of infection-naive healthy vaccine recipients, researchers compared the spike-specific CD4+ TCR repertoire from before mRNA vaccination with the repertoire from after.

Library generation was performed with PCR. DNA from cultured CD4+ T cells was subjected to TCR sequencing with the Oncomine TCR Beta short-read assay at the Johns Hopkins FTIC core. The QIAamp micro DNA kit was used to extract genomic DNA from the cultured CD4+ T cells. The Oncomine TCR Beta libraries from cultured CD4+ T cells were pooled using unique dual indexes and then sequenced on an Illumina iSeq 100. As for the authors' bioinformatics: Non-productive sequences were removed, and CDR3s that did not start with C, did not end with F or W, or were shorter than 7 amino acids were discarded. The MANAFEST web application was used to identify antigen-specific clonotypes by comparing peptide-stimulated wells against reference wells and other culture wells. For a clone to be called positive, the clone needed an FDR below 0.05, an odds ratio above 5, and a productive frequency above 0.1% in at least two of three replicate wells. A clonotype was classed as cross-reactive if the clonotype showed significant expansion both in SARS-CoV-2 spike wells and in at least one common cold coronavirus spike condition. Levenshtein distances (stringdist) and unrooted phylogenetic trees (ape) in R version 3.6.1 were used to assess CDR3 homology. The public sequencing data were trimmed at Q25 with fastp and processed into clonotypes with MiXCR by TCRdb, which kept only in-frame beta chains. Rows are unified per CDR3 protein, each entry keeping the most common DNA and genes. What appears here as the V and J calls and clone size reflects TCRdb's work, not the paper's. This sample gives 11,000 or so distinct CDR3 sequences in total; about two thirds of them show up just once. Together, the top ten hold 13% to 15% of the sample.

The treatment or condition tag for this specimen amounts to: roughly ten-day PBMC culture with coronavirus spike peptide pools or control peptides (ViraFEST assay). The ViraFEST assay, used in the study, expanded antigen-specific T cells with peptide pools and then identified the expanded clonotypes through TCR sequencing. The convalescent patients' positive SARS-CoV-2 PCR tests were from March to December 2020, which was before the Alpha, Beta and Delta variants emerged in the United States. PBMCs were cultured at fewer than 2.5 million per well in IMDM supplemented with approximately 5.3% human AB serum and about 9.5 IU/ml IL-2, with around 10 ug/ml peptide pools added. On days 3 and 7, half of the culture medium was replaced with fresh IL-2-containing medium. After 10 to 11 days of culture, CD4+ T cells were isolated by negative selection with the EasySep CD4+ T cell isolation kit. PBMCs were separated from whole blood using Ficoll-Paque Plus gradient centrifugation and then either used fresh or cryopreserved at -140C. Triplicate wells were generally used for each culture condition.

Overall study outcomes, separate from this receptor: The study included relatively few convalescent patients and did not analyze early timepoints after natural infection. Of the vaccine-specific clones found in convalescent patients, nearly all (304 of 307) were mono-reactive for SARS-CoV-2 spike instead of being cross-reactive with common cold coronaviruses. An increase in the median number of SARS-CoV-2-reactive clonotypes from approximately 21 after infection to 38 after vaccination was observed, but the change was not found to be significant. In convalescent patients, a median around 89% of post-vaccine SARS-CoV-2-reactive clones were detected only after vaccination, suggesting vaccine-specific priming.

In this sample, this clonotype turned up a few times. There is no known antigen for this receptor. Within one base of it there is no much larger clone, and no base qualities were kept. Trimming removed 0 bases from V and 11 bases from J; the gene matches leave 3 bases unexplained. Taken from cysteine to phenylalanine, the CDR3 has 13 residues. Of the read, only the CDR3 DNA is kept; its 39 bases are in frame from base 1. The sample comprised CD4+ T cells from blood, cultured in vitro. This TCR was sampled from a human donor who had recovered from COVID-19. The V gene is TRBV12-3 or TRBV12-4 and the J gene is TRBJ1-2; 10 bases in between match TRBD1. The DNA sequence is TGTGCCAGCAGTTTAGCGGGACAGGGGATGTACACCTTC. It encodes CASSLAGQGMYTF.